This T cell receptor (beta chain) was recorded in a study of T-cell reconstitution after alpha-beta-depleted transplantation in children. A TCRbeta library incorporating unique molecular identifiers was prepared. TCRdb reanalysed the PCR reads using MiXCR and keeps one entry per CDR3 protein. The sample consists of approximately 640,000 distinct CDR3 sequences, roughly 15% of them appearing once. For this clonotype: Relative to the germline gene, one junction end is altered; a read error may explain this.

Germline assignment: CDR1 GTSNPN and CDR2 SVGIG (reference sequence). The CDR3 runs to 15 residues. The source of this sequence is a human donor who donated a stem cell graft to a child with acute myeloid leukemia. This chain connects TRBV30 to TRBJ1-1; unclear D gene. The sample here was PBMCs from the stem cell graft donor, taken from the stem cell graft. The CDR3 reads CAWLTALRRNAEAFF. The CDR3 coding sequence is TGTGCCTGGTTGACGGCCCTTCGCCGGAACGCTGAAGCTTTCTTT.